This TCR beta chain was identified during a study of blood T cell repertoires in COVID-19. Study-wide background: From T cells, B-cell-depleted T cells, or PBMCs came the material, which was cDNA or gDNA.

Authors' analysis steps: From reference gene primer amplification, estimates of nucleated cell counts were derived. The assay was immunoSEQ multiplex PCR, and TCRdb's table has in-frame clones only and misses some. V, J and clone size derive from that table, while D and trimming were established from the DNA sequence. The table records under 200,000 clones, 65% to 90% of them present only once. Sequenced sample: peripheral blood. The clonotype originates from a human donor in a cohort sampled during active COVID-19.

CDR3 nucleotide sequence: TGCGCCAGCAGCTTGGAATGGGCACGTAACTATGGCTACACCTTC. Amino acid sequence: CASSLEWARNYGYTF. V usage is TRBV5-1 and J usage is TRBJ1-2; D call uncertain. Trimming removed 0 bases at V and 1 base at J, with 10 bases between. The CDR3 loop spans 15 amino acids. Per the germline V gene, CDR1 is SGHRS and CDR2 is YFSETQ.